This entry lists 6 T cell receptor beta chains sequenced from one sample in a study of tumor-infiltrating lymphocytes in localized non-small cell lung cancer. Using immunoSEQ multiplex PCR, the repertoire was profiled, and TCRdb retains in-frame clones only, with some absent. Among roughly 8,000 clones, 50% to 75% were seen once, and the ten largest hold 13%. Sequencing used uninvolved lung tissue not adjacent to the tumor. These TCRs come from a human donor with non-small cell lung cancer.

The genes are TRBV7-9 and TRBJ1-1; 7 bases agree with TRBD1. The CDR3 is 15 residues long. The V segment lost 5 bases and the J segment 0 bases; nucleotides outside the gene matches: 6. Germline CDR1 reads SEHNR; CDR2 reads FQNEAQ (reference sequence). This CDR3 is CASSRQGTMNTEAFF. In DNA, the CDR3 is TGTGCCAGCAGCAGACAGGGTACAATGAACACTGAAGCTTTCTTT.

The chain has TRBV5-4 and TRBJ2-2; TRBD2 aligns across 13 bases. The V gene's germline CDR1 is SGHNT and CDR2 YYREEE (reference sequence). This CDR3 is 18 amino acids long. The ends lost 2 bases at V and 4 bases at J; junction bases unmatched: 8. Written as DNA, the CDR3 is TGTGCCAGCAGCTTCATGGGACTAGCGGGGTCGGTCACCGGGGAGCTGTTTTTT. It translates to CASSFMGLAGSVTGELFF.

This clone was counted once. The J gene is TRBJ1-1, the V gene TRBV9, with 10 positions matching TRBD1. V was clipped by 5 bases and J by 5 bases; unmatched bases: 15. Per the germline V gene, CDR1 is SGDLS and CDR2 is YYNGEE. The CDR3 has 17 amino acids. This chain's CDR3 is CASSRIRDRGDGTEAFF. The CDR3 bases are TGTGCCAGCAGTCGAATCCGGGACAGGGGCGATGGGACTGAAGCTTTCTTT.

The chain is built from TRBV30 and TRBJ2-6, with D unresolved. CDR3 length equals 13 residues. Germline V gene sequence: CDR1 GTSNPN, CDR2 SVGIG (reference sequence). V was cut by 3 bases and J by 4 bases, with 7 bases left in between. The CDR3 reads CAWRVAGANVLTF. The CDR3 nucleotides are TGTGCCTGGAGGGTGGCCGGGGCCAACGTCCTGACTTTC.

The V and J genes are TRBV5-6 and TRBJ1-6; D may be TRBD1 (5 bases). The CDR3 sequence is 17 residues long. Per the germline V gene, CDR1 is SGHDT and CDR2 is YYEEEE. V was cut by 0 bases and J by 7 bases, with 17 bases left in between. The CDR3 loop reads CASSLGVLRVSNSPLHF. CDR3 sequence (DNA): TGTGCCAGCAGCTTGGGGGTCCTCAGGGTGTCGAATTCACCCCTCCACTTT.

The chain is built from TRBV5-6 and TRBJ1-2; D unclear. Germline CDR1 is SGHDT and CDR2 is YYEEEE. The CDR3 has 14 residues. Trimming took off 6 bases at V and 2 bases at J, with 14 bases between the two ends. CDR3 DNA: TGTGCCAGCAAAGAGAAGACTCCCAACTATGGCTACACCTTC. It translates to CASKEKTPNYGYTF.